The sequence of this TCR beta chain was determined in a study of shared clonotypes between healthy human individuals. Study in general: Each donor contributed plates that comprised three CD4 naive, three CD4 memory, two CD8 naive and one CD8 memory.

Remarks on this clone: Antigen unknown.

Notes on the study in general: Naive CD4 clonotype sharing across several donors was about 5%. Naive subsets, compared against memory subsets, generally had larger estimated richness values.

Trimming took off 7 bases at V and 1 base at J, with 16 bases between the two ends. CDR1 and CDR2 from the germline V gene are MNHNS and SASEGT. The CDR3 runs to 15 residues. Evenly divided among several immunoSEQ plates was the genomic DNA of each subset. Assay: immunoSEQ multiplex PCR; the TCRdb copy retains only in-frame clones and omits some. The data contain 1.5 million to 2.5 million clones, approximately 95% of them singletons. Terminally differentiated effector memory CD45RA+ cells were excluded from the naive CD8 cells, which were CD45RO-negative and positively selected for CCR7. Sequences were obtained from naive CD8+ T cells sorted from blood. This TCR was sampled from a man aged 18 to 35 in good health. The J gene is TRBJ1-2, the V gene TRBV6-1; TRBD1 might be the D (6 bases). In nucleotides, the CDR3 is TGTGCCAGCACTACTGGGGGGGGCCTTAACTATGGCTACACCTTC. It specifies CASTTGGGLNYGYTF.